This T cell receptor beta chain was captured in a study of breast tumors, draining lymph nodes, adjacent tissues. Regarding the study as a whole: The data were judged consistent with most tumor T cells coming from lymph node and expanding in tumor.

Axillary draining lymph nodes of breast cancer patients supplied the node samples. Note on this clonotype: Antigen unknown. A read error is possible here, since a much larger clone lies one base away. The conserved final phenylalanine or tryptophan is absent from the CDR3, which likely points to a read error.

Using its own MiXCR run on the multiplex PCR reads, TCRdb lists one record per CDR3 protein. The table has 180,000 or so distinct CDR3 sequences, 25% to 40% seen once. This receptor was identified in a female donor with breast cancer. Some clones in this sample may be carry-over from other donors' samples. The sequenced sample consisted of axillary lymph node tissue.

The CDR3 bases are TGTGCCAGTAGTCTCTCACAAGGGACCGCGGTCTACGAGCAGTACTCC. It codes for CASSLSQGTAVYEQYS. The V gene is TRBV19, the J gene TRBJ2-7; D is possibly TRBD1 or TRBD2 (5 bases each). CDR1 and CDR2 from the germline V gene are LNHDA and SQIVND (reference sequence). This CDR3 has 16 residues. The V gene lost 5 bases and the J gene lost 3 bases, with 20 bases spanning the gap.